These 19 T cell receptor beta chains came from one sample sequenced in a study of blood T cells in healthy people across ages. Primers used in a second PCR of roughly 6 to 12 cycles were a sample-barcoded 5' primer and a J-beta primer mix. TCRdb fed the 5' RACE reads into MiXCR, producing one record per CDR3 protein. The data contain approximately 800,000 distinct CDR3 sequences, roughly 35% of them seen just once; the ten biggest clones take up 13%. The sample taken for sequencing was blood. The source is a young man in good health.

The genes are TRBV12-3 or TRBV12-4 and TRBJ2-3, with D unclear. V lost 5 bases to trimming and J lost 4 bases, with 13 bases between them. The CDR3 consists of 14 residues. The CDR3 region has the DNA TGTGCCAGCAGTCCGACCCCGTTGGCAGATACGCAGTATTTT. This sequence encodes CASSPTPLADTQYF.

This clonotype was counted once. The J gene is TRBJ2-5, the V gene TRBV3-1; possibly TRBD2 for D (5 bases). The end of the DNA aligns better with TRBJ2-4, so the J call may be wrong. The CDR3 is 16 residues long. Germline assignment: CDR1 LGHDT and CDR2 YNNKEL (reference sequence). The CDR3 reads CASSQSPGSYKNIQYF. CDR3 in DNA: TGTGCCAGCAGCCAATCCCCGGGGTCCTATAAAAACATTCAGTACTTC.

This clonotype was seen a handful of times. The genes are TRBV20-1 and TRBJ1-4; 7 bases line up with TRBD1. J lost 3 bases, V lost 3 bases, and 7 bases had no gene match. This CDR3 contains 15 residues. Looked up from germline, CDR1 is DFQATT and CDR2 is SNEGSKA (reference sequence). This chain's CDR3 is CSASSLGQPNEKLFF. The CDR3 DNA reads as TGCAGTGCTAGTTCCCTGGGACAGCCTAATGAAAAACTGTTTTTT.

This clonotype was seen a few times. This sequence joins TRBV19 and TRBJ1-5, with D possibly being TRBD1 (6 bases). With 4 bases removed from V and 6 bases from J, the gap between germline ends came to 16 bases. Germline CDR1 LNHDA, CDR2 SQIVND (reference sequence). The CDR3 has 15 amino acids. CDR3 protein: CASSKFQGNIQPQHF. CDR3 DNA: TGTGCCAGTAGTAAGTTCCAGGGGAACATTCAGCCCCAGCATTTT.

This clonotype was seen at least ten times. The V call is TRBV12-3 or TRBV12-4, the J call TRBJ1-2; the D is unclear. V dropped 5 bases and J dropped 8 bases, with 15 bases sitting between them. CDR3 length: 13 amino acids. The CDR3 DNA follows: TGTGCCAGCAGTCCTACGGACGCTGTCGGCTACACCTTC. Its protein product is CASSPTDAVGYTF.

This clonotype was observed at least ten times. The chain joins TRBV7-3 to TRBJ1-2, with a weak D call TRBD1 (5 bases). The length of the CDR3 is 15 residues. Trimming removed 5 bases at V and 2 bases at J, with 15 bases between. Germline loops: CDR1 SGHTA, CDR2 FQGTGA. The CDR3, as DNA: TGTGCCAGCAGCCGCGCCGCAGGGACGAACTATGGCTACACCTTC. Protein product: CASSRAAGTNYGYTF. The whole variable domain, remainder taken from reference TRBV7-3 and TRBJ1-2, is GAGVSQTPSNKVTEKGKYVELRCDPISGHTALYWYRQSLGQGPEFLIYFQGTGAADDSGLPNDRFFAVRPEGSVSTLKIQRTERGDSAVYLCASSRAAGTNYGYTFGSGTRLTVV.

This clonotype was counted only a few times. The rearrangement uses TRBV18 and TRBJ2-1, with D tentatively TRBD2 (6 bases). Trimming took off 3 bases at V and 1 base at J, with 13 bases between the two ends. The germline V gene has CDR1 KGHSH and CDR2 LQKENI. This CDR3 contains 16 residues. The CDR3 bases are TGTGCCAGCTCACCGAGCCCGGGACTTTCCTACAATGAGCAGTTCTTC. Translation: CASSPSPGLSYNEQFF.

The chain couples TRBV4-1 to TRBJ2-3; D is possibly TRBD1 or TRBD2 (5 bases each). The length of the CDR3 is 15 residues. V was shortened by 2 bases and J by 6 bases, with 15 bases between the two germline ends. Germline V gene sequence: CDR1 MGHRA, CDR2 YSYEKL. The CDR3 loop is CASSQPPRDGDTQYF. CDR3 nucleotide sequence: TGCGCCAGCAGCCAACCCCCACGGGACGGGGATACGCAGTATTTT.

The CDR3 protein is CASSHNGDGYTF. The CDR3 DNA sequence: TGTGCCAGCAGCCATAATGGGGACGGCTACACCTTC. The chain links TRBV3-1 to TRBJ1-2; D possibly corresponds to TRBD1 (5 bases). V lost 3 bases and J lost 8, with 10 bases in between. The CDR3 covers 12 residues. Germline assignment: CDR1 LGHDT and CDR2 YNNKEL (reference sequence). Filled out from reference TRBV3-1 and TRBJ1-2, the complete variable domain reads DTAVSQTPKYLVTQMGNDKSIKCEQNLGHDTMYWYKQDSKKFLKIMFSYNNKELIINETVPNRFSPKSPDKAHLNLHINSLELGDSAVYFCASSHNGDGYTFGSGTRLTVV.

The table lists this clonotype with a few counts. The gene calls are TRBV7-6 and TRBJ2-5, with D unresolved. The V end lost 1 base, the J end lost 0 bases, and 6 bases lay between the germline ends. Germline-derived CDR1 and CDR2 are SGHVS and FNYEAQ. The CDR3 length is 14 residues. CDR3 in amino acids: CASSLEANQETQYF. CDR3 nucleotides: TGTGCCAGCAGCTTAGAGGCGAACCAAGAGACCCAGTACTTC.

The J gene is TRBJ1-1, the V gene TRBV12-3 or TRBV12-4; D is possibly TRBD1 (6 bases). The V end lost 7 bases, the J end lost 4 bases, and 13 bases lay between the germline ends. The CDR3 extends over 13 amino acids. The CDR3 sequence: CASNRGATTEAFF. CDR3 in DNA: TGTGCCAGCAATAGGGGGGCGACCACTGAAGCTTTCTTT.

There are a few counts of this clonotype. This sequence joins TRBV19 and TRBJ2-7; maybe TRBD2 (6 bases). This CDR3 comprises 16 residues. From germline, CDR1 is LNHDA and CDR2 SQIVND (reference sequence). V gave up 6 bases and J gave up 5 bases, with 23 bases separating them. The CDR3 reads CASRERGGRSENEQYF. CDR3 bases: TGTGCCAGTAGAGAGAGGGGAGGACGTTCTGAGAACGAGCAGTACTTC.

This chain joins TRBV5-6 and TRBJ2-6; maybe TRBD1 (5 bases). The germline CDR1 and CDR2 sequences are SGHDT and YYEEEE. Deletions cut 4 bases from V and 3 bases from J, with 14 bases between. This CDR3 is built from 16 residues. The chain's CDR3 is CASSGPQGSGANVLTF. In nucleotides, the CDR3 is TGTGCCAGCAGCGGACCGCAGGGTAGTGGGGCCAACGTCCTGACTTTC.

This chain's CDR3 is CASSPQGGKGGTYEQYF. CDR3 sequence (DNA): TGTGCCAGCAGCCCCCAAGGCGGGAAGGGGGGAACCTACGAGCAGTACTTC. The rearrangement joins TRBV21-1 to TRBJ2-7; the D segment call TRBD1 is taken from the table without a DNA check. TRBV21-1 is a pseudogene segment. The CDR3 has 17 residues.

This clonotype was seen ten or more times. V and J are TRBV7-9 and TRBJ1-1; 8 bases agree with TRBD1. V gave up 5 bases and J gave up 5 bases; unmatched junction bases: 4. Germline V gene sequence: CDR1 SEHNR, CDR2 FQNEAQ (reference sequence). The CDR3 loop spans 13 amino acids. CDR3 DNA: TGTGCCAGCAGCGGACAGGGAGGGACTGAAGCTTTCTTT. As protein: CASSGQGGTEAFF.

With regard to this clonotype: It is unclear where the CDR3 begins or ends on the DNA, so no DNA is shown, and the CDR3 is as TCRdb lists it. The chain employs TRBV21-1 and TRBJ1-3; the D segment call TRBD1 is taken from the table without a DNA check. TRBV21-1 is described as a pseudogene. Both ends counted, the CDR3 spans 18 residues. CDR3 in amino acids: CASSQRWGQGASGNTIYF.

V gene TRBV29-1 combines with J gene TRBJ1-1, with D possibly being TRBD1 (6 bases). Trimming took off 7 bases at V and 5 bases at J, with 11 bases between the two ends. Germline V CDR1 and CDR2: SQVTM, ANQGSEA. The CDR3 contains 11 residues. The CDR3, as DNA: TGCAGCGACCTAGGGACAACTGAAGCTTTCTTT. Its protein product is CSDLGTTEAFF.

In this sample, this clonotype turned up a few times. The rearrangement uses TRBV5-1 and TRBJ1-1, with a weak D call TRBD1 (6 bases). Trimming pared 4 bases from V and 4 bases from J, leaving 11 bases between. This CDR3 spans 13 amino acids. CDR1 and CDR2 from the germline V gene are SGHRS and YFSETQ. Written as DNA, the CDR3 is TGCGCCAGCAGCATAGGGACAAGCACTGAAGCTTTCTTT. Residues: CASSIGTSTEAFF.

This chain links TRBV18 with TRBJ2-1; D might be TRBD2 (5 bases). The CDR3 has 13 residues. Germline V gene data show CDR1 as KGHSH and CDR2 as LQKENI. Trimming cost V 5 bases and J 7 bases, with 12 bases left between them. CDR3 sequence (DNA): TGTGCCAGCTCAAAGGCGGGTAGGAATGAGCAGTTCTTC. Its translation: CASSKAGRNEQFF.